These T cell receptor beta chains were read from a single sample in a study of CD8 T cells in ankylosing spondylitis. A single record per CDR3 protein comes from TCRdb applying MiXCR to the 5' RACE reads. The sample records around 28,000 distinct CDR3 sequences, approximately 28% being singletons. Input material: synovial fluid, either unsorted or a sorted T cell fraction (not recorded which). The origin of the receptors is a male donor with ankylosing spondylitis. Both conserved end residues are part of each CDR3. A D gene is named only where the DNA matches it firmly. Part of the rows lack a size; the others show once, few, many or a class for expanded clones.

clone_size | j_call | d_call | cdr3_length | v_call | cdr3_nt | cdr3_aa
- | TRBJ2-2 | - | 15 | TRBV5-6 | TGTGCCAGCAGCGGGCTGGTTGGGGACACCGGGGAGCTGTTTTTT | CASSGLVGDTGELFF
- | TRBJ2-1 | - | 15 | TRBV3-1 | TGTGCCAGCAGCCAAGATGGGGGGGCTCAGAATGAGCAGTTCTTC | CASSQDGGAQNEQFF
- | TRBJ2-1 | - | 15 | TRBV4-1 | TGCGCCAGCAGCCAAGATAGGGCCACTGGGAATGAGCAGTTCTTC | CASSQDRATGNEQFF
- | TRBJ2-3 | TRBD1 | 16 | TRBV12-3/TRBV12-4 | TGTGCCAGCAGTCCGCCAATACAGGGGGCTTTTGATACGCAGTATTTT | CASSPPIQGAFDTQYF
- | TRBJ2-1 | TRBD2 | 17 | TRBV6-5 | TGTGCCAGCAGTTACTCGGGGACTAGCGGCCTATACAATGAGCAGTTCTTC | CASSYSGTSGLYNEQFF
few | TRBJ1-2 | - | 13 | TRBV27 | TGTGCCAGCAGTTTATCGAAACAGGATGGCTACACCTTC | CASSLSKQDGYTF
- | TRBJ2-1 | - | 17 | TRBV11-2 | TGTGCCAGCAGCTTCACCGGGCTCGTTAGCTCCTACAATGAGCAGTTCTTC | CASSFTGLVSSYNEQFF
few | TRBJ2-2 | TRBD2 | 17 | TRBV7-2 | TGTGCCAGCAGCTACGGACTAGCGGGAGGAGGCACCGGGGAGCTGTTTTTT | CASSYGLAGGGTGELFF
few | TRBJ2-3 | - | 15 | TRBV20-1 | TGCAGTGCTGATTTCCCGGGCGGAGCCACAGATACGCAGTATTTT | CSADFPGGATDTQYF
few | TRBJ1-2 | - | 11 | TRBV29-1 | TGCAGCGCTCGAGACCACTATGGCTACACCTTC | CSARDHYGYTF
- | TRBJ1-5 | - | 13 | TRBV24-1 | TGTGCCACCAGTGATTTCGAAGATCAGCCCCAGCATTTT | CATSDFEDQPQHF
- | TRBJ1-2 | - | 10 | TRBV12-3/TRBV12-4 | TGTGCCAGCAGTTTTTTCCCCTACACCTTC | CASSFFPYTF
many | TRBJ1-1 | - | 14 | TRBV29-1 | TGCAGCGTTGAGATCCGGGAGTTGGGCACTGAAGCTTTCTTT | CSVEIRELGTEAFF
few | TRBJ2-5 | - | 13 | TRBV24-1 | TGTGCCACCAGTGATTCGGGACCGGAGACCCAGTACTTC | CATSDSGPETQYF